The clone carrying this T cell receptor (beta chain) appeared once. Antigen specificity is unknown. Germline loops: CDR1 LNHDA, CDR2 SQIVND (reference sequence). The junction had 9 bases not matched to a gene; V was cut back by 1 base and J by 6 bases. CDR3 length: 16 amino acids. The data originate from a study of T cells in localized non-small cell lung cancer. General study points: Appearing in adjacent lung were a median roughly 57 of the top 100 tumor clones. Uninvolved adjacent lung had higher T cell clonality than tumor and all other tissues.

The table came from immunoSEQ multiplex PCR; TCRdb's copy has only in-frame clones and leaves some out. The table includes tens of thousands of clones, under 90% detected once. The origin of this receptor is a man between 35 and 75 years old with stage I squamous cell lung carcinoma. The source was peripheral blood, collected before any cancer treatment. The genes are TRBV19 and TRBJ1-5, with 7 bases matching TRBD1. The CDR3 DNA is TGTGCCAGTAGTATAGTCAGGACAGGTCCTGCTCAGCCCCAGCATTTT. It codes for CASSIVRTGPAQPQHF.